This is a list of T cell receptor beta chains from one sample in a study of OX40 agonist ivuxolimab in advanced cancers. Produced via immunoSEQ multiplex PCR; TCRdb's table is partial and in-frame only. The data show 77,000 or so clones, just under 95% seen once. Sequenced material: CD4+ or CD8+ T cells sorted from blood, taken in a trial of the OX40 agonist ivuxolimab. Every receptor here comes from an adult with an advanced solid tumor such as melanoma, head and neck, liver or kidney cancer. CDR3s include the opening cysteine and the closing phenylalanine or tryptophan. D genes are given only for firm matches. Size is omitted from some rows. Given values are once, few, many or a class for expanded clones.

J gene: TRBJ2-2; V gene: TRBV18; D gene: -; clone size: -; CDR3 protein: CASSPTTGELFF; CDR3 DNA: TGTGCCAGCTCACCAACCACCGGGGAGCTGTTTTTT
J gene: TRBJ2-3; V gene: TRBV29-1; D gene: TRBD2; clone size: -; CDR3 protein: CSVVGRGGTDTQYF; CDR3 DNA: TGCAGCGTTGTCGGTAGGGGAGGGACAGATACGCAGTATTTT
J gene: TRBJ1-1; V gene: TRBV25-1; D gene: -; clone size: -; CDR3 protein: CASSEYQQNTEAFF; CDR3 DNA: TGTGCCAGCAGTGAATATCAGCAAAACACTGAAGCTTTCTTT
J gene: TRBJ2-2; V gene: TRBV7-2; D gene: -; clone size: -; CDR3 protein: CASSSGVATLGKLFF; CDR3 DNA: TGTGCCAGCAGCTCAGGGGTAGCGACACTGGGAAAGCTGTTTTTT
J gene: TRBJ1-6; V gene: TRBV28; D gene: -; clone size: -; CDR3 protein: CASSPPSLDSSNSPLHF; CDR3 DNA: TGTGCCAGCAGTCCCCCGTCCCTCGACAGTAGTAATTCACCCCTCCACTTT
J gene: TRBJ2-3; V gene: TRBV18; D gene: TRBD2; clone size: -; CDR3 protein: CASSPLTSGASTDTQYF; CDR3 DNA: TGTGCCAGCTCACCACTTACTAGCGGGGCTAGCACAGATACGCAGTATTTT
J gene: TRBJ1-1; V gene: TRBV7-2; D gene: -; clone size: -; CDR3 protein: CASSLAGGVNTEAFF; CDR3 DNA: TGTGCCAGCAGCTTAGCAGGGGGGGTGAACACTGAAGCTTTCTTT
J gene: TRBJ2-3; V gene: TRBV19; D gene: TRBD2; clone size: once; CDR3 protein: CASRTGGPPDTQYF; CDR3 DNA: TGTGCCAGTAGAACGGGGGGGCCCCCAGATACGCAGTATTTT
J gene: TRBJ2-6; V gene: TRBV7-8; D gene: -; clone size: -; CDR3 protein: CASSLISGANVLTF; CDR3 DNA: TGTGCCAGCAGCTTAATATCTGGGGCCAACGTCCTGACTTTC
J gene: TRBJ2-2; V gene: TRBV7-9; D gene: -; clone size: once; CDR3 protein: CASSLASGELFF; CDR3 DNA: TGTGCCAGCAGCTTGGCATCTGGGGAGCTGTTTTTT
J gene: TRBJ2-7; V gene: TRBV11-3; D gene: TRBD2; clone size: -; CDR3 protein: CASSHSEVAGQYEQYF; CDR3 DNA: TGTGCCAGCAGCCATAGCGAGGTAGCGGGGCAATACGAGCAGTACTTC
J gene: TRBJ2-1; V gene: TRBV6-1; D gene: TRBD1; clone size: -; CDR3 protein: CASRLFGQVDNEQFF; CDR3 DNA: TGTGCCAGCAGACTCTTCGGACAGGTTGACAATGAGCAGTTCTTC
J gene: TRBJ1-5; V gene: TRBV18; D gene: -; clone size: -; CDR3 protein: CASSPPNGGGQPQHF; CDR3 DNA: TGTGCCAGCTCACCACCGAACGGGGGGGGTCAGCCCCAGCATTTT
J gene: TRBJ2-1; V gene: TRBV10-2; D gene: TRBD2; clone size: few; CDR3 protein: CASGLASYNEQFF; CDR3 DNA: TGCGCCAGCGGACTAGCGTCCTACAATGAGCAGTTCTTC
J gene: TRBJ2-5; V gene: TRBV6-5; D gene: -; clone size: -; CDR3 protein: CASSSQGGQTQYF; CDR3 DNA: TGTGCCAGCAGCTCACAGGGTGGGCAGACCCAGTACTTC
J gene: TRBJ2-7; V gene: TRBV10-3; D gene: TRBD1; clone size: -; CDR3 protein: CAIGSGTGAYEQYF; CDR3 DNA: TGTGCCATCGGCTCCGGGACAGGGGCCTACGAGCAGTACTTC
J gene: TRBJ2-3; V gene: TRBV18; D gene: -; clone size: -; CDR3 protein: CASSRETSTDTQYF; CDR3 DNA: TGTGCCAGCTCAAGGGAGACTAGCACAGATACGCAGTATTTT
J gene: TRBJ2-6; V gene: TRBV10-2; D gene: -; clone size: -; CDR3 protein: CASSDSASSGANVLTF; CDR3 DNA: TGCGCCAGCAGTGACTCGGCTAGCTCTGGGGCCAACGTCCTGACTTTC
J gene: TRBJ2-3; V gene: TRBV30; D gene: -; clone size: -; CDR3 protein: CACIKGVVADTQYF; CDR3 DNA: TGTGCCTGCATTAAGGGTGTGGTGGCAGATACGCAGTATTTT
J gene: TRBJ2-3; V gene: TRBV28; D gene: TRBD2; clone size: -; CDR3 protein: CASSLWTSGIGTQYF; CDR3 DNA: TGTGCCAGCAGTTTATGGACTAGCGGGATAGGTACGCAGTATTTT
J gene: TRBJ1-4; V gene: TRBV9; D gene: -; clone size: -; CDR3 protein: CASSGRAEKLFF; CDR3 DNA: TGTGCCAGCAGCGGGAGAGCTGAAAAACTGTTTTTT
J gene: TRBJ2-3; V gene: TRBV7-2; D gene: TRBD2; clone size: -; CDR3 protein: CASSLSNLAGLQYF; CDR3 DNA: TGTGCCAGCAGCTTGTCGAACCTAGCGGGACTGCAGTATTTT
J gene: TRBJ2-5; V gene: TRBV10-1; D gene: -; clone size: -; CDR3 protein: CASSGPSSEQETQYF; CDR3 DNA: TGCGCCAGCAGTGGACCTTCTAGCGAACAAGAGACCCAGTACTTC
J gene: TRBJ2-2; V gene: TRBV6-5; D gene: -; clone size: -; CDR3 protein: CASSYSKGTGELFF; CDR3 DNA: TGTGCCAGCAGTTACTCGAAGGGGACCGGGGAGCTGTTTTTT
J gene: TRBJ2-5; V gene: TRBV10-3; D gene: -; clone size: -; CDR3 protein: CAISESLTVQETQYF; CDR3 DNA: TGTGCCATCAGTGAGTCGCTGACGGTCCAAGAGACCCAGTACTTC
J gene: TRBJ2-1; V gene: TRBV28; D gene: -; clone size: -; CDR3 protein: CASSRDEYNEQFF; CDR3 DNA: TGTGCCAGCAGCCGGGACGAATACAATGAGCAGTTCTTC